The clone carrying this T cell receptor (beta chain) was detected ten times or more. Time point of the sample: newly diagnosed GD, antithyroid drugs for less than 3 months. PBMC-extracted RNA yielded the TCR library. The sample is drawn from a study of regulatory T cells in long-lasting Graves disease. This CDR3 spans 15 amino acids. In germline, CDR1 is MNHEY, CDR2 SVGEGT. V lost 2 bases and J lost 4; bases outside the gene matches: 5. iRepertoire HTBI primers and Arm-PCR of CDR3 regions built TCR beta libraries. MiXCR, applied by TCRdb to the multiplex PCR reads, yields one record per CDR3 protein. The data contain 350,000 to 450,000 distinct CDR3 sequences, approximately 15% of them seen just once; the ten biggest clones take up approximately 16%. The sample was also reused in another study, on T cells in Graves' hyperthyroidism and ophthalmopathy.

This material consisted of peripheral blood mononuclear cells (PBMCs), taken at new diagnosis, from a patient treated with antithyroid drugs. This TCR was recovered from a woman aged 30 to 39 with Graves disease. This rearrangement joins TRBV6-2 or TRBV6-3 to TRBJ2-1, with TRBD2 matching 7 bases. CDR3 sequence reads: CASSYSSGLYNEQFF. CDR3 in DNA: TGTGCCAGCAGTTACAGTAGCGGGCTTTACAATGAGCAGTTCTTC.